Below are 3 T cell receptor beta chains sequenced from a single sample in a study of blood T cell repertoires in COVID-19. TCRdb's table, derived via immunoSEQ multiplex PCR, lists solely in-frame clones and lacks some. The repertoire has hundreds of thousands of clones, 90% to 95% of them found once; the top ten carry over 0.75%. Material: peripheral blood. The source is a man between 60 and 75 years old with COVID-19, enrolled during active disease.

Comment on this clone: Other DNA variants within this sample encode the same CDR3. CDR3 region: CASSLDSNEQFF. CDR3 sequence (DNA): TGTGCCAGCAGCTTAGACTCGAATGAGCAGTTCTTC. This chain connects TRBV7-9 to TRBJ2-1; D call uncertain. CDR1 SEHNR and CDR2 FQNEAQ come from the germline V gene (reference sequence). The V and J ends lost 1 base and 7 bases respectively, with 5 bases between them. The CDR3 has 12 amino acids. Drawing the rest from reference TRBV7-9 and TRBJ2-1, the complete variable domain is DTGVSQNPRHKITKRGQNVTFRCDPISEHNRLYWYRQTLGQGPEFLTYFQNEAQLEKSRLLSDRFSAERPKGSFSTLEIQRTEQGDSAMYLCASSLDSNEQFFGPGTRLTVL.

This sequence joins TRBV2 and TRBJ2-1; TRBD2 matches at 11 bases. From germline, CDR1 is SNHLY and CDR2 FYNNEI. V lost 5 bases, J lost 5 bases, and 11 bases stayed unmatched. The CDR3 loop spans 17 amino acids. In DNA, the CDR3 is TGTGCCAGCAGTCTGGCCGAACTAGCGGGAGTTGACAATGAGCAGTTCTTC. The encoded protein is CASSLAELAGVDNEQFF.

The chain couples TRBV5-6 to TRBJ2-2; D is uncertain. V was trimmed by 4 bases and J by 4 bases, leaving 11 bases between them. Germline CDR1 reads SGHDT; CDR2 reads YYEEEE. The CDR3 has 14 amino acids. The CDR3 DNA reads TGTGCCAGCAGCCTCTCAGCGCCCACCGGGGAGCTGTTTTTT. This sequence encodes CASSLSAPTGELFF. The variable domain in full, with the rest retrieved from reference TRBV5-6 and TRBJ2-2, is DAGVTQSPTHLIKTRGQQVTLRCSPKSGHDTVSWYQQALGQGPQFIFQYYEEEERQRGNFPDRFSGHQFPNYSSELNVNALLLGDSALYLCASSLSAPTGELFFGEGSRLTVL.